This is a list of T cell receptor beta chains from one sample in a study of cytomegalovirus exposure and HLA in healthy donors. Clones were read by immunoSEQ multiplex PCR, and TCRdb kept only the in-frame ones, dropping some. This sample has about 140,000 clones; approximately 80% occur once, and the top ten carry approximately 1.8%. The sample comprised PBMCs. Source of these receptors: a man aged 40-50 years in good health and CMV-seronegative. CDR3s include the opening cysteine and the closing phenylalanine or tryptophan. Part of the rows lack a size; the others show once, few, many or a class for expanded clones.

clone_size j_call v_call cdr3_length cdr3_aa
NA TRBJ2-7 TRBV27 16 CASSLLAGGPGHEQYF
NA TRBJ2-5 TRBV9 11 CASSSGETQYF
NA TRBJ2-1 TRBV7-6 14 CASSPGLAGNEQFF
NA TRBJ2-7 TRBV29-1 15 CSIRNDRGNLYEQYF
NA TRBJ2-2 TRBV5-4 15 CASSLGDRDTGELFF
NA TRBJ1-4 TRBV29-1 16 CSVPGQGAAQGEKLFF
NA TRBJ1-1 TRBV4-3 14 CASSYGGQGTEAFF
NA TRBJ2-5 TRBV7-6 15 CASSSGTSLSETQYF
NA TRBJ1-4 TRBV25-1 15 CASSEYRDGGEKLFF
NA TRBJ2-3 TRBV19 17 CASSIAPGGIGTDTQYF
NA TRBJ2-1 TRBV27 13 CASSLSEGGEQFF
NA TRBJ1-4 TRBV4-2 16 CASSQEIGGANEKLFF
NA TRBJ2-7 TRBV6-5 15 CASSYNSGLPYEQYF
NA TRBJ2-2 TRBV28 14 CASSSASDTGELFF
NA TRBJ2-3 TRBV5-6 15 CASSLRTGGTDTQYF
NA TRBJ1-1 TRBV28 12 CASRRGHTEAFF
NA TRBJ2-2 TRBV9 16 CASSDRTSVSTGELFF
NA TRBJ1-5 TRBV7-6 15 CASSLGGGFNQPQHF
NA TRBJ2-3 TRBV4-2 18 CASSLTPQTSGSSDTQYF
NA TRBJ1-6 TRBV2 17 CASSEFLDRGINSPLHF
NA TRBJ1-3 TRBV28 16 CASSSHDRNSGNTIYF
once TRBJ2-3 TRBV4-1 16 CASSQLTGASTDTQYF
once TRBJ2-3 TRBV6-1 16 CASSGLAGGPTDTQYF
few TRBJ1-1 TRBV28 12 CASSFSTGRAFF
NA TRBJ2-1 TRBV6-1 15 CASSERDYSYNEQFF
NA TRBJ2-5 TRBV5-1 14 CASSLGRDIETQYF
few TRBJ2-7 TRBV5-5 17 CASSPDRGLGVSYEQYF
NA TRBJ2-5 TRBV11-2 16 CASSLLGAGGQETQYF
NA TRBJ2-1 TRBV5-1 17 CASSRTSGPNSYNEQFF
once TRBJ2-7 TRBV19 15 CASSTRGQPTYEQYF
NA TRBJ2-7 TRBV7-8 18 CASSLAVAGDRWSYEQYF
NA TRBJ2-3 TRBV5-1 18 CASSLELAGGIDTDTQYF
medium-sized TRBJ2-2 TRBV6-4 15 CASREDSFYTGELFF
NA TRBJ2-5 TRBV7-6 16 CASSVGLAVPEGTQYF
few TRBJ2-7 TRBV27 13 CASSTSGRYEQYF
NA TRBJ2-7 TRBV19 13 CASSMTEEYEQYF
NA TRBJ2-2 TRBV5-1 15 CASSSTGKDTGELFF
NA TRBJ1-2 TRBV5-4 15 CASSLVGTGSGGYTF
NA TRBJ2-7 TRBV15 16 CATSRGARGLTYEQYF
NA TRBJ1-3 TRBV28 14 CASSSGGRENTIYF
NA TRBJ1-1 TRBV14 17 CASSHPRQGVEGLGPFF
NA TRBJ2-3 TRBV11-2 16 CASSLAILAAPDTQYF
NA TRBJ2-4 TRBV12-5 14 CASGLVEEGNIQYF
NA TRBJ2-3 TRBV5-4 16 CASNGPGLDFTDTQYF
NA TRBJ1-4 TRBV29-1 14 CSAQGSATNEKLFF
NA TRBJ1-1 TRBV29-1 11 CSVWRNTEAFF
once TRBJ2-5 TRBV5-6 19 CASRDYSGRAFGYQETQYF
NA TRBJ2-2 TRBV11-3 17 CASSSGLAGDSTGELFF
NA TRBJ1-4 TRBV25-1 16 CASDGTGGATNEKLFF
NA TRBJ1-6 TRBV21-1 17 CASSRGGQSRNNSPLHF
NA TRBJ2-1 TRBV12-1 17 CASSPRTQVSSYNEQFF
NA TRBJ2-7 TRBV28 15 CASSLGAGGVYEQYF
NA TRBJ2-5 TRBV27 17 CASSPIHRDRSQETQYF
few TRBJ2-3 TRBV5-1 15 CASSSTPGGTDTQYF
NA TRBJ2-3 TRBV2 12 CASSERADTQYF
NA TRBJ2-2 TRBV5-4 14 CASSLRANTGELFF
NA TRBJ1-1 TRBV4-1 16 CASSQDGAAEGAEAFF
few TRBJ2-6 TRBV2 16 CASSSEQGSGANVLTF
NA TRBJ2-7 TRBV10-2 16 CASSAHRDYYSYEQYF
NA TRBJ1-3 TRBV28 18 CASSQADLQGTPGNTIYF